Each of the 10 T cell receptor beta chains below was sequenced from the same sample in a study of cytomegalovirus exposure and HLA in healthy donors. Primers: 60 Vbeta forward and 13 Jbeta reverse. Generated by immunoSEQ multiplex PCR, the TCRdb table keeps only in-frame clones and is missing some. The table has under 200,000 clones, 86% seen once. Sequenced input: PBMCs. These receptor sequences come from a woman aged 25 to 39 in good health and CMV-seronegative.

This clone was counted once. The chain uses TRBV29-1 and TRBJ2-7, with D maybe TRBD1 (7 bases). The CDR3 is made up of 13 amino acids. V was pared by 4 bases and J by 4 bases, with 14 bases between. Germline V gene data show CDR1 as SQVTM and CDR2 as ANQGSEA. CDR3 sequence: CSVGGRGAYEQYF. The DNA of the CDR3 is TGCAGCGTTGGTGGCAGGGGGGCTTACGAGCAGTACTTC.

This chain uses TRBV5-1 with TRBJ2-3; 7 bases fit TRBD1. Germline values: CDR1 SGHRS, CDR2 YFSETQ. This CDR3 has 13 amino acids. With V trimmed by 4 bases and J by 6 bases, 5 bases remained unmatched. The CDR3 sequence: CASSALQGDTQYF. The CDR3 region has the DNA TGCGCCAGCAGCGCTTTACAGGGGGATACGCAGTATTTT.

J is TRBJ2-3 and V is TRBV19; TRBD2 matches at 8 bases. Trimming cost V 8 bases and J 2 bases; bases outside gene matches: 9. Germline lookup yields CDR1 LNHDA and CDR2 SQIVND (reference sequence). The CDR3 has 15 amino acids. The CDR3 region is CASLPRGEITDTQYF. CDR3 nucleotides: TGTGCCAGTCTTCCGCGGGGGGAGATCACAGATACGCAGTATTTT.

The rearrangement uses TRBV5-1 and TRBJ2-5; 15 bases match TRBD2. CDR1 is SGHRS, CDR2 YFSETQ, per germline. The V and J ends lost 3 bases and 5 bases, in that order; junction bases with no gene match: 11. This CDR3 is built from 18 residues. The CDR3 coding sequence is TGCGCCAGCAGCTACCTTGGACTAGCGGGAGGGCCCCGCGAGACCCAGTACTTC. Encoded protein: CASSYLGLAGGPRETQYF.

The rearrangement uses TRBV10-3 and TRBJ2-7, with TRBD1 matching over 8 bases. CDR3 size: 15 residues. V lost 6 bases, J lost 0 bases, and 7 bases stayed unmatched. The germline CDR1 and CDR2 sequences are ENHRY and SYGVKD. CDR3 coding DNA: TGTGCCATCAGCTTGGGACAGGCTTACTCCTACGAGCAGTACTTC. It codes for CAISLGQAYSYEQYF.

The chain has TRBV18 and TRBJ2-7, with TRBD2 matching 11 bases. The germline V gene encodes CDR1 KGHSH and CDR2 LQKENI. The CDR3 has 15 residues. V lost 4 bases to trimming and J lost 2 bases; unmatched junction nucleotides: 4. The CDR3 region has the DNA TGTGCCAGCTCACTAGCTAGCGGGAGGACCTACGAGCAGTACTTC. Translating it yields CASSLASGRTYEQYF.

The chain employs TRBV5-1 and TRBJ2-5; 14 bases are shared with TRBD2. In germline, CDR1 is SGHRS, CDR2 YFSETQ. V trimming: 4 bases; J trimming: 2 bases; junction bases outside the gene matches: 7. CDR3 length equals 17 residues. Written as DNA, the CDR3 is TGCGCCAGCAGCACCGGACTAGCGGGGGGTCTACAAGAGACCCAGTACTTC. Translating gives CASSTGLAGGLQETQYF.

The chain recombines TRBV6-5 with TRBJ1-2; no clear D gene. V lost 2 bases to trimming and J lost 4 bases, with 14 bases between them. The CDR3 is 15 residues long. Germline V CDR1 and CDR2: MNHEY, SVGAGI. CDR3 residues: CASSYGQDFGYGYTF. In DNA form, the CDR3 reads TGTGCCAGCAGTTACGGGCAGGATTTTGGCTATGGCTACACCTTC.

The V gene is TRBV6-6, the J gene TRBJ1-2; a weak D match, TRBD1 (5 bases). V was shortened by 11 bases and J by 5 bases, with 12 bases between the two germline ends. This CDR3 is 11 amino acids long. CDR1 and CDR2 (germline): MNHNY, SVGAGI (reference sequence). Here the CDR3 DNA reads TGTGCCTCGGGGGGGATTTATGGCTACACCTTC. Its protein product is CASGGIYGYTF.

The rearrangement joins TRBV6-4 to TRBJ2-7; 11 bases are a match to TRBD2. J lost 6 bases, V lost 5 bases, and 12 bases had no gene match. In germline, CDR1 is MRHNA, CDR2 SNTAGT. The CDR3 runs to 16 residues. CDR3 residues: CASSLIPGLAVAEQYF. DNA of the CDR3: TGTGCCAGCAGTCTGATACCGGGACTAGCGGTTGCCGAGCAGTACTTC.